The clone carrying this T cell receptor (beta chain) was counted a few times. The sample comes from a study of CD4 T cells in relation to SARS-CoV-2 and coronaviruses. Only in-frame clones appear in the TCRdb table, and some are missing; sequencing was by immunoSEQ multiplex PCR. The data hold about 59,000 clones, with approximately 90% observed a single time. CDR3 length: 16 residues. V lost 0 bases to trimming and J lost 5 bases, with 16 bases between them. CDR1 and CDR2 from the germline V gene are KGHSH and LQKENI. Unexposed donor CD4+ T cells date from 2011-2018, before the COVID-19 pandemic. The specimen sequenced was memory CD4+ T cells from PBMCs. This receptor was identified in a human donor in good health. This chain links TRBV18 with TRBJ1-1; D unclear. The CDR3 loop reads CASSPPTELFRTEAFF. For the CDR3, the DNA is TGTGCCAGCTCACCACCCACAGAACTTTTTCGTACTGAAGCTTTCTTT.